This TCR beta chain was found in a study of early T cells in non-severe SARS-CoV-2 infection. Looking at the study overall: It was bulk RNA from unsorted whole blood that was sequenced, and the chains were unpaired.

V dropped 2 bases and J dropped 4 bases, with 12 bases sitting between them. Germline loops: CDR1 GTSNPN, CDR2 SVGIG (reference sequence). This CDR3 contains 13 residues. Researchers tagged individual cDNA molecules with unique molecular identifiers. TCRdb reprocessed the 5' RACE reads via MiXCR and lists one record per CDR3 protein. The sample has under 75,000 distinct CDR3 sequences; roughly 12% are singletons. The study's findings and limits: VDJdb matching favored anti-spike CD8 responses, missing private and CD4 specificities.

This clonotype came up a few times. Its antigen remains unknown. The sequence was obtained from an adult who was a healthcare worker with PCR-confirmed SARS-CoV-2 infection or an uninfected control (not recorded which). The gene calls are TRBV30 and TRBJ2-7; D may match TRBD1 or TRBD2 (5 bases each). The material sequenced was whole blood. CDR3 in amino acids: CAWSSGALYEQYF. The DNA for the CDR3 is TGTGCCTGGAGTTCCGGGGCCCTTTACGAGCAGTACTTC.